The table lists the clone carrying this T cell receptor beta chain with many counts. The antigen is not known. The sample is drawn from a study of T-cell memory formation after mild COVID-19. Study overall: Most TCR clusters belonged to a single donor. Points from the study as a whole: Contracting clones, day 15 to 85, had balanced CD4/CD8, and later expanders favored CD4+. Mainly CM and EM harbored the contracting CD4+ clones; mainly EMRA harbored the CD8+ ones.

MiXCR, run by TCRdb on the 5' RACE reads, gives a single entry per CDR3 protein. The repertoire holds approximately 150,000 distinct CDR3 sequences, with about 6% as singletons. The source is an adult woman who had mild COVID-19 (a few samples of this study predate the infection). Cell type and time point are not known. The material sequenced was PBMCs or a T cell subset sorted from them (not recorded which).

This CDR3 is CASSLVRSTDTQYF. The CDR3 DNA sequence: TGTGCCAGCAGCTTAGTACGAAGCACAGATACGCAGTATTTT. The rearrangement uses TRBV7-2 and TRBJ2-3; D ambiguous. Germline V gene lookup returns CDR1 SGHTA and CDR2 FQGNSA. CDR3 length: 14 amino acids. V dropped 1 base and J dropped 0 bases, with 5 bases sitting between them.